These T cell receptor beta chains were read from a single sample in a study of shared clonotypes between healthy human individuals. The table came from immunoSEQ multiplex PCR; TCRdb's copy has only in-frame clones and leaves some out. The table shows about 1.5 million clones, with 98% occurring only once. Sequencing was done on a sample of naive CD4+ T cells sorted from blood. The receptors derive from a man aged 25 to 45 in good health. CDR3s include the opening cysteine and the closing phenylalanine or tryptophan. The D gene is left open where the match is weak. The listing skips clone size in some rows; elsewhere it reads once, few, many or a size class.

clone_size | j_call | v_call | d_call | cdr3_nt | cdr3_aa
. | TRBJ2-1 | TRBV11-2 | TRBD2 | TGTGCCAGCACCGAAACTAGCGGGGGCATCAGTGAGCAGTTCTTC | CASTETSGGISEQFF
. | TRBJ2-1 | TRBV10-1 | TRBD1 | TGCGCCAGCAGCAAGACAGGGGTGGGAAATGAGCAGTTCTTC | CASSKTGVGNEQFF
. | TRBJ2-7 | TRBV7-6 | TRBD2 | TGTGCCAGCAGCACACCCCTAGCGGGTTCTTACGAGCAGTACTTC | CASSTPLAGSYEQYF
. | TRBJ2-5 | TRBV27 | . | TGTGCCAGCAGTTTTACAGGGCTGAAGCAAGAGACCCAGTACTTC | CASSFTGLKQETQYF
. | TRBJ1-5 | TRBV6-1 | TRBD1 | TGTGCCAGCAGGCCACAGGGGGGTAGCAATCAGCCCCAGCATTTT | CASRPQGGSNQPQHF
. | TRBJ2-5 | TRBV2 | . | TGTGCCAGCAATCCCGGGACGAAAGAGACCCAGTACTTC | CASNPGTKETQYF
. | TRBJ1-1 | TRBV5-6 | . | TGTGCCAGCAGCTTGAGGGGGAACACTGAAGCTTTCTTT | CASSLRGNTEAFF
. | TRBJ2-7 | TRBV15 | TRBD2 | TGTGCCACCAGCAGAGATCGGCTAGCGGGTATACAGTACTTC | CATSRDRLAGIQYF
. | TRBJ2-2 | TRBV11-2 | TRBD2 | TGTGCCAGCAGCTTGGGGACTAGCGGGAGCCGAAACACCGGGGAGCTGTTTTTT | CASSLGTSGSRNTGELFF
. | TRBJ1-5 | TRBV28 | TRBD1 | TGTGCCAGCCCCCCCCGGCAGGGGGACAGCAATCAGCCCCAGCATTTT | CASPPRQGDSNQPQHF
once | TRBJ2-7 | TRBV2 | . | TGTGCCACTGACGAAGCCGGGGCCTACGAGCAGTACTTC | CATDEAGAYEQYF
. | TRBJ2-7 | TRBV5-1 | . | TGCGCCAGCAGCTTGGGTCCAGGGGCTTCCTACGAGCAGTACTTC | CASSLGPGASYEQYF
. | TRBJ2-7 | TRBV28 | . | TGTGCCAGCAGTTTAGCCAGCCGAGCTGGCGAGCAGTACTTC | CASSLASRAGEQYF
. | TRBJ2-1 | TRBV4-1 | . | TGCGCCAGCAGCAGTAGAGGTGAGCAGTTCTTC | CASSSRGEQFF
once | TRBJ2-5 | TRBV5-1 | TRBD1 | TGCGCCAGCAGCCCACAGGGACAGGGGGGTTGGGAGACCCAGTACTTC | CASSPQGQGGWETQYF
once | TRBJ1-5 | TRBV5-5 | . | TGTGCCAGCAGCTTGGGACAGAATCAGCCCCAGCATTTT | CASSLGQNQPQHF
once | TRBJ1-1 | TRBV5-1 | TRBD1 | TGCGCCAGCAGCTGGGGACAGATTAACACTGAAGCTTTCTTT | CASSWGQINTEAFF
. | TRBJ2-2 | TRBV7-2 | . | TGTGCCAGCAGCTTAGCGTCTGTGGGACTCAGCACCGGGGAGCTGTTTTTT | CASSLASVGLSTGELFF
. | TRBJ2-1 | TRBV2 | TRBD1 | TGTGCCAGCAAACAGGTACGGACAGGGACCAATGAGCAGTTCTTC | CASKQVRTGTNEQFF
. | TRBJ1-5 | TRBV19 | . | TGTGCCAGTAGTCTCGGGTCTGGGTGGCAGCCCCAGCATTTT | CASSLGSGWQPQHF
. | TRBJ2-1 | TRBV14 | . | TGTGCCAGCAGCCAAGGGGGCACGGGTCCCATTATCTTC | CASSQGGTGPIIF
. | TRBJ1-2 | TRBV5-4 | . | TGTGCCAGCAGCCCCCCGGGGATCTATGGCTACACCTTC | CASSPPGIYGYTF
. | TRBJ2-5 | TRBV5-6 | TRBD2 | TGTGCCAGCAGCCCCGGACCCGTCGCGGGAGGGCCGTTAGAGACCCAGTACTTC | CASSPGPVAGGPLETQYF
. | TRBJ2-7 | TRBV7-8 | . | TGTGCCAGCAGCTTAGGGCATAGCTCCTACGAGCAGTACTTC | CASSLGHSSYEQYF
once | TRBJ1-1 | TRBV19 | . | TGTGCCAGTAGTGTCGACAGGTGGGGCACTGAAGCTTTCTTT | CASSVDRWGTEAFF
once | TRBJ2-6 | TRBV19 | . | TGTGCCAGTAGTACCCCTCTGGGTATCTCTGGGGCCAACGTCCTGACTTTC | CASSTPLGISGANVLTF
. | TRBJ2-3 | TRBV6-5 | TRBD1 | TGTGCCAGCAGTAAACGACAGGGGCCAGATACGCAGTATTTT | CASSKRQGPDTQYF
. | TRBJ1-2 | TRBV2 | . | TGTGCCAGCAGTGAGGTGACAGTATCCTATGGCTACACCTTC | CASSEVTVSYGYTF
. | TRBJ2-1 | TRBV6-1 | . | TGTGCCAGCGGGAGGTCCCGACCGGAGAATGAGCAGTTCTTC | CASGRSRPENEQFF
. | TRBJ2-2 | TRBV25-1 | . | TGTGCCAGCAGTCAGGTCAGGGCGAACACCGGGGAGCTGTTTTTT | CASSQVRANTGELFF
once | TRBJ2-7 | TRBV29-1 | . | TGCAGCGCCAAAAGAGACAGTTACTACGAGCAGTACTTC | CSAKRDSYYEQYF
. | TRBJ1-1 | TRBV6-5 | . | TGTGCCAGTCGTAATCCTGGTCAGAACACTGAAGCTTTCTTT | CASRNPGQNTEAFF
. | TRBJ2-1 | TRBV5-8 | TRBD2 | TGTGCCAGCAGTCTGTACGGACTAGCGGCGTACAATGAGCAGTTCTTC | CASSLYGLAAYNEQFF
. | TRBJ2-7 | TRBV2 | . | TGTGCCAGCAACGCGGAGCTTGTCGAGCAGTACTTC | CASNAELVEQYF
. | TRBJ2-2 | TRBV7-7 | . | TGTGCCAGCAGCCCCGGGACCTTGAACACCGGGGAGCTGTTTTTT | CASSPGTLNTGELFF